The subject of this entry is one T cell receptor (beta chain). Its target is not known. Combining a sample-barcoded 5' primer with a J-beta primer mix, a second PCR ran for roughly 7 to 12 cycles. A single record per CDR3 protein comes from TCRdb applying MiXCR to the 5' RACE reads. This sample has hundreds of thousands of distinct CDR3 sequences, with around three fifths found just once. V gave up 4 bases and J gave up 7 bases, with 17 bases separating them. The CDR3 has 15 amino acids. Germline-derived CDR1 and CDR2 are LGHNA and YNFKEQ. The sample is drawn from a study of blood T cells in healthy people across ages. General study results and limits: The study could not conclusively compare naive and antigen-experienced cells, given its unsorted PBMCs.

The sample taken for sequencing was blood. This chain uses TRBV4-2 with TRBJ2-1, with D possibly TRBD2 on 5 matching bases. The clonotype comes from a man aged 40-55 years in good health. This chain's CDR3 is CASSPQQDFLNEQFF. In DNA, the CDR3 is TGTGCCAGCAGCCCCCAGCAGGACTTCCTTAATGAGCAGTTCTTC.